One and the same sample provided the 29 T cell receptor beta chains below, sequenced in a study of cytomegalovirus exposure and HLA in healthy donors. In the PCR, 60 Vbeta and 13 Jbeta primers were used. The protocol was immunoSEQ multiplex PCR, while the TCRdb copy is restricted to in-frame clones and leaves out a portion. Of 150,000 to 200,000 clones in the sample, just under 85% were seen once. Specimen: PBMCs. These receptors originate from a girl aged 10 to 17 in good health and CMV-seropositive.

This clone came up once. The V and J genes are TRBV4-1 and TRBJ1-1; 8 bases map to TRBD1. The CDR3 runs to 15 residues. Per germline, CDR1 MGHRA and CDR2 YSYEKL. Losses at the gene ends were 5 bases for V and 6 bases for J; bases not matched to a gene: 11. The DNA of the CDR3 is TGCGCCAGCAGCGGAGCTGGACAGGGAACCCCTGAAGCTTTCTTT. This encodes CASSGAGQGTPEAFF.

A few counts support this clone. The rearrangement uses TRBV19 and TRBJ1-1, with 10 bases lining up with TRBD1. The germline V gene has CDR1 LNHDA and CDR2 SQIVND (reference sequence). The CDR3 has 17 amino acids. The V segment lost 4 bases and the J segment 6 bases; nucleotides outside the gene matches: 14. The CDR3 loop is CASSRGTGVIAGSEAFF. The CDR3 DNA reads as TGTGCCAGTAGTAGAGGGACAGGGGTTATAGCTGGTTCTGAAGCTTTCTTT.

The V and J genes are TRBV2 and TRBJ1-4; 8 positions agree with TRBD1. V was clipped by 3 bases and J by 8 bases; unmatched bases: 8. The germline gives CDR1 SNHLY, CDR2 FYNNEI. The CDR3 runs 15 residues. The CDR3 bases are TGTGCCAGCAGTGACAGGGGGCAAGGAAGGGAAAAACTGTTTTTT. Protein product: CASSDRGQGREKLFF.

V and J are TRBV7-3 and TRBJ1-2, with 11 positions matching TRBD1. The J segment lost 4 bases and the V segment lost 5 bases, leaving 6 bases of the junction unmatched. Germline CDR1 reads SGHTA; CDR2 reads FQGTGA. This CDR3 spans 15 amino acids. The CDR3 loop reads CASSLGQGATYGYTF. Here the CDR3 DNA reads TGTGCCAGCAGCCTTGGACAGGGGGCAACCTATGGCTACACCTTC.

This clone was counted between two and nine times. V and J are TRBV7-3 and TRBJ2-3; possible D gene TRBD2, 7 bases. Per the germline V gene, CDR1 is SGHTA and CDR2 is FQGTGA. The V gene lost 5 bases and the J gene lost 6 bases, with 18 bases spanning the gap. The CDR3 spans 15 residues. CDR3 sequence (DNA): TGTGCCAGCAGCCCTCGCGTGAGGGGGGGGGATACGCAGTATTTT. Translation: CASSPRVRGGDTQYF.

About this clone: This same CDR3 is encoded by further DNA sequences in the sample. V usage is TRBV5-1 and J usage is TRBJ2-7; 7 bases fit TRBD1. The CDR3 covers 14 residues. Germline values: CDR1 SGHRS, CDR2 YFSETQ. The V segment lost 5 bases and the J segment 1 base; nucleotides outside the gene matches: 6. CDR3 sequence reads: CASSLRQGSYEQYF. CDR3 bases: TGCGCCAGCAGTTTAAGACAGGGATCCTACGAGCAGTACTTC.

The gene calls are TRBV2 and TRBJ1-1; 7 bases are a match to TRBD1. CDR3 length equals 15 residues. Germline assignment: CDR1 SNHLY and CDR2 FYNNEI. V lost 6 bases to trimming and J lost 1 base; unmatched junction nucleotides: 8. The CDR3 DNA reads TGTGCCAGCAGCCTCCGACAGGGTAAGAACACTGAAGCTTTCTTT. Protein sequence: CASSLRQGKNTEAFF.

The chain has TRBV9 and TRBJ1-1, with D maybe TRBD1 (6 bases). CDR1 and CDR2 from the germline V gene are SGDLS and YYNGEE. There are 14 residues in the CDR3. V lost 5 bases and J lost 4, with 15 bases in between. CDR3 sequence reads: CASRPQGGGTEAFF. CDR3 nucleotides: TGTGCCAGCAGGCCGCAAGGGGGTGGCACTGAAGCTTTCTTT.

The chain carries TRBV19 and TRBJ2-2; D gene unclear. Trimming stripped 3 bases from V and 3 bases from J, with 11 bases between. Germline V gene sequence: CDR1 LNHDA, CDR2 SQIVND (reference sequence). The CDR3 length is 15 residues. Here the CDR3 DNA reads TGTGCCAGTAGTATCGGGTCCCTCCACACCGGGGAGCTGTTTTTT. Amino acids: CASSIGSLHTGELFF.

V gene TRBV9 combines with J gene TRBJ1-3; no clear D. Germline V gene lookup returns CDR1 SGDLS and CDR2 YYNGEE. V was pared by 3 bases and J by 0 bases, with 4 bases between. CDR3 length equals 13 residues. DNA of the CDR3: TGTGCCAGCAGCGGCAGCTCTGGAAACACCATATATTTT. This gives the protein CASSGSSGNTIYF.

This clone showed up just a few times. The chain recombines TRBV19 with TRBJ2-7; D perhaps matches TRBD1 (5 bases). Trimming shortened V by 3 bases and J by 2 bases, and 8 bases separated the two germline ends. The CDR3 has 13 amino acids. Germline V gene sequence: CDR1 LNHDA, CDR2 SQIVND (reference sequence). CDR3 sequence reads: CASSISRAYEQYF. The DNA of the CDR3 is TGTGCCAGTAGTATCAGCAGGGCCTACGAGCAGTACTTC.

This clone showed up just a few times. This sequence joins TRBV5-1 and TRBJ2-7; unclear D gene. The CDR3 contains 15 residues. V lost 2 bases and J 2 bases, leaving 14 bases between the germline ends. The V gene's germline CDR1 is SGHRS and CDR2 YFSETQ. The CDR3 nucleotides are TGCGCCAGCAGCTTCGGAACTCAGGTCACCTACGAGCAGTACTTC. Residues: CASSFGTQVTYEQYF.

This clone was seen once. The V call is TRBV6-1, the J call TRBJ2-3, with TRBD2 as a possible D gene (6 bases). Trimming removed 7 bases from V and 8 bases from J, with 10 bases in between. This CDR3 spans 11 amino acids. Germline V lookup: CDR1 MNHNS, CDR2 SASEGT. In DNA form, the CDR3 reads TGTGCCAGCAACGGGGGAGTTACGCAGTATTTT. This gives the protein CASNGGVTQYF.

The gene calls are TRBV9 and TRBJ2-7, with 8 nucleotides matching TRBD2. The CDR3 is 15 residues long. Germline values: CDR1 SGDLS, CDR2 YYNGEE. The V segment lost 0 bases and the J segment 3 bases; nucleotides outside the gene matches: 5. CDR3 sequence (DNA): TGTGCCAGCAGCGTAGGTCAAGCGGGGGTCTACGAGCAGTACTTC. It encodes CASSVGQAGVYEQYF. The full variable domain, in which reference TRBV9 and TRBJ2-7 provide the parts outside the CDR3, is DSGVTQTPKHLITATGQRVTLRCSPRSGDLSVYWYQQSLDQGLQFLIQYYNGEERAKGNILERFSAQQFPDLHSELNLSSLELGDSALYFCASSVGQAGVYEQYFGPGTRLTVT.

The chain joins TRBV4-1 to TRBJ2-5, with D perhaps matching TRBD1 (7 bases). The ends were cut back, 1 base at V and 5 bases at J, with 20 bases in the middle. Looked up from germline, CDR1 is MGHRA and CDR2 is YSYEKL. The CDR3 is made up of 17 amino acids. The CDR3 nucleotides read TGCGCCAGCAGCCAAGTCGGAGGGGGCGCCGATTGGGAGACCCAGTACTTC. It codes for CASSQVGGGADWETQYF.

This chain joins TRBV4-1 and TRBJ1-5; tentatively, D is TRBD1 (6 bases). The CDR3 totals 16 residues. CDR1 and CDR2 from the germline V gene are MGHRA and YSYEKL. The V and J ends lost 4 bases and 6 bases respectively, with 19 bases between them. CDR3 coding DNA: TGCGCCAGCAGCCGCGCACCGCAACAGGGTCTTCAGCCCCAGCATTTT. As protein: CASSRAPQQGLQPQHF.

This chain uses TRBV6-5 with TRBJ2-1; 8 positions agree with TRBD2. After removal of 0 bases from V and 10 bases from J, the junction contained 11 bases not matched to a gene. Germline V lookup: CDR1 MNHEY, CDR2 SVGAGI. This CDR3 has 16 residues. In DNA, the CDR3 is TGTGCCAGCAGTTACTCGAGTAGCGGGGCCTCCAAAGAGCAGTTCTTC. This gives the protein CASSYSSSGASKEQFF.

The rearrangement uses TRBV4-1 and TRBJ2-7, with a weak D call TRBD1 (6 bases). The CDR3 sequence is 17 residues long. Germline V gene data show CDR1 as MGHRA and CDR2 as YSYEKL. Trimming pared 3 bases from V and 0 bases from J, leaving 18 bases between. The CDR3 DNA sequence: TGCGCCAGCAGCCACCTCGACGACAGGTATAGCTCCTACGAGCAGTACTTC. Protein: CASSHLDDRYSSYEQYF.

The rearrangement uses TRBV27 and TRBJ2-3; D gene uncertain. Germline loops: CDR1 MNHEY, CDR2 SMNVEV (reference sequence). The germline V and J ends were trimmed by 5 bases and 3 bases, with 3 bases remaining between them. The length of the CDR3 is 11 residues. CDR3 bases: TGTGCCAGCAGTATAACAGATACGCAGTATTTT. This gives the protein CASSITDTQYF.

This clone was observed a single time. V is TRBV27 and J is TRBJ2-7; 10 nucleotides align to TRBD1. Per the germline V gene, CDR1 is MNHEY and CDR2 is SMNVEV (reference sequence). CDR3 length equals 15 residues. Trimming removed 4 bases from V and 2 bases from J; junction bases left unmatched: 5. CDR3 in amino acids: CASSYGQGGTYEQYF. CDR3 coding DNA: TGTGCCAGCAGTTACGGACAGGGGGGAACCTACGAGCAGTACTTC.

The chain links TRBV19 to TRBJ1-5, with D uncertain. The germline CDR1 and CDR2 sequences are LNHDA and SQIVND (reference sequence). V was cut by 3 bases and J by 6 bases, with 9 bases left in between. The CDR3 has 13 residues. Here the CDR3 reads CASSIVESQPQHF. The CDR3 nucleotides are TGTGCCAGTAGTATTGTAGAGTCTCAGCCCCAGCATTTT.

Written as DNA, the CDR3 is TGTGCCATCAGTGAACGCGGGGGGGCCAACAATGAGCAGTTCTTC. Protein sequence: CAISERGGANNEQFF. The J gene is TRBJ2-1, the V gene TRBV10-3; 9 bases map to TRBD2. With 3 bases clipped from V and 5 bases from J, the junction kept 5 bases outside the gene matches. Germline CDR1 and CDR2: ENHRY and SYGVKD. CDR3 size: 15 residues.

The count of this clone is one. CDR3 in DNA: TGTGCCAGCAGCTTAAACAGGGGTCCTGAAAAACTGTTTTTT. Its translation: CASSLNRGPEKLFF. The V and J genes are TRBV7-2 and TRBJ1-4; 7 bases align to TRBD1. The length of the CDR3 is 14 residues. Germline CDR1 SGHTA, CDR2 FQGNSA. V trimming: 2 bases; J trimming: 7 bases; junction bases outside the gene matches: 4.

J is TRBJ2-3 and V is TRBV10-3; the match to TRBD2 covers 8 bases. This CDR3 has 16 residues. Germline CDR1 and CDR2: ENHRY and SYGVKD. V shed 3 bases and J 7 bases; nucleotides not matched to a gene: 12. The CDR3 coding sequence is TGTGCCATCAGTGACCCCGGCGGGGGGAACGTAAATACGCAGTATTTT. The encoded protein is CAISDPGGGNVNTQYF.

CDR3 in DNA: TGTGCCAGCAGCCACACCGACCGGGACAGGGGCACCGGGGAGCTGTTTTTT. Its protein product is CASSHTDRDRGTGELFF. The chain carries TRBV27 and TRBJ2-2; 10 bases line up with TRBD1. Germline V gives CDR1 MNHEY, CDR2 SMNVEV (reference sequence). The CDR3 contains 17 residues. V lost 6 bases to trimming and J lost 4 bases; unmatched junction nucleotides: 11.

This rearrangement joins TRBV30 to TRBJ1-1, with D perhaps matching TRBD1 (6 bases). Trimming stripped 5 bases from V and 5 bases from J, with 15 bases between. The CDR3 consists of 13 residues. Germline V gene data show CDR1 as GTSNPN and CDR2 as SVGIG (reference sequence). CDR3 nucleotide sequence: TGTGCCTGGGTTGACAGGCCGGTTACTGAAGCTTTCTTT. It codes for CAWVDRPVTEAFF.

The chain carries TRBV6-5 and TRBJ2-7; the D gene is possibly TRBD1 (5 bases). CDR1 is MNHEY and CDR2 is SVGAGI in the germline V gene. Trimming left V 0 bases short and J 5 bases short, with 11 bases between. The CDR3 loop spans 14 amino acids. The CDR3 DNA reads TGTGCCAGCAGTTACTCGGGTAGGGGCAACGAGCAGTACTTC. Its protein product is CASSYSGRGNEQYF.

This chain joins TRBV7-2 and TRBJ1-1, with D unclear. The CDR3 is made up of 12 amino acids. Per germline, CDR1 SGHTA and CDR2 FQGNSA. V lost 10 bases, J lost 1 base, and 10 bases lay in between. The CDR3 nucleotides read TGTGCCAAAGGAGCCCGGAACACTGAAGCTTTCTTT. Protein product: CAKGARNTEAFF.

The V call is TRBV4-1, the J call TRBJ1-2, with a possible D match to TRBD1 (5 bases). The germline V and J ends were trimmed by 2 bases and 2 bases, with 15 bases remaining between them. The CDR3 consists of 16 residues. Germline loops: CDR1 MGHRA, CDR2 YSYEKL. The DNA for the CDR3 is TGCGCCAGCAGCCAAAGGGGAACCGGGGGGAACTATGGCTACACCTTC. Protein sequence: CASSQRGTGGNYGYTF.